The TCR beta chain under discussion was sequenced for a study of T cell responses to AZD1222 COVID-19 vaccine. Study findings and constraints: Close to half of spike-specific TCRs reportedly recognize unmutated variant regions.

After removal of 5 bases from V and 6 bases from J, the junction contained 3 bases not matched to a gene. Germline V lookup: CDR1 SNHLY, CDR2 FYNNEI. The CDR3 is made up of 13 amino acids. Sequencing used immunoSEQ multiplex PCR; TCRdb keeps in-frame clones, though not all of them. The sample has some 120,000 clones, about nine tenths seen once; the top ten hold under 9%. This clone was picked up one time. The antigen remains unidentified. The chain joins TRBV2 to TRBJ2-1; TRBD2 matches 8 bases. This clonotype was sampled from an adult in good health. Here the sequenced sample was peripheral blood, taken on day 0 of AZD1222 vaccination. The chain's CDR3 is CASSTSGGNEQFF. CDR3 nucleotide sequence: TGTGCCAGCAGTACTAGCGGCGGCAATGAGCAGTTCTTC.